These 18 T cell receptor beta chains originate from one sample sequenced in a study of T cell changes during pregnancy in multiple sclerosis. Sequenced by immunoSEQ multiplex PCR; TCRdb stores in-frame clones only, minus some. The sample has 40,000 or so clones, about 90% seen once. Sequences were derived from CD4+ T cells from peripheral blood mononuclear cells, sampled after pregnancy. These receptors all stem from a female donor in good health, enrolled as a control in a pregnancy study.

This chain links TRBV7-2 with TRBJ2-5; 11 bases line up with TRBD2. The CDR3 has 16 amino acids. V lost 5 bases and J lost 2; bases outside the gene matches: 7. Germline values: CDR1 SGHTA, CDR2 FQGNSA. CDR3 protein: CASSRGLAGGQETQYF. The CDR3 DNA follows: TGTGCCAGCAGCCGGGGGCTAGCGGGGGGTCAAGAGACCCAGTACTTC.

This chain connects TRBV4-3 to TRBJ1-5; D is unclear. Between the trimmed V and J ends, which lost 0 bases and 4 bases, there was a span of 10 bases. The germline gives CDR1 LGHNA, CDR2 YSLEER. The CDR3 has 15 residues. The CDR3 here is CASSQDKRGNQPQHF. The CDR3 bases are TGCGCCAGCAGCCAAGATAAACGGGGTAATCAGCCCCAGCATTTT.

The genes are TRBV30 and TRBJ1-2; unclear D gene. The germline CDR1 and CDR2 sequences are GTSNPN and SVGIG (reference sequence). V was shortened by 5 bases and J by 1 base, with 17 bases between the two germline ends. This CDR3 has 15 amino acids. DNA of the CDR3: TGTGCCTGGTTACGTTTCGTGTCAGATAACTATGGCTACACCTTC. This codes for CAWLRFVSDNYGYTF.

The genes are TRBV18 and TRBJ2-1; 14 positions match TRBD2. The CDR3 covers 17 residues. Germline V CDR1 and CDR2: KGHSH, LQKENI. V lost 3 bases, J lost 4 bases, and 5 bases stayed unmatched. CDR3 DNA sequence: TGTGCCAGCTCACCTCGGACTAGCGGGGGGTATTACAATGAGCAGTTCTTC. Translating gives CASSPRTSGGYYNEQFF. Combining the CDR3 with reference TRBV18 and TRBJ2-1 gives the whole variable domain NAGVMQNPRHLVRRRGQEARLRCSPMKGHSHVYWYRQLPEEGLKFMVYLQKENIIDESGMPKERFSAEFPKEGPSILRIQQVVRGDSAAYFCASSPRTSGGYYNEQFFGPGTRLTVL.

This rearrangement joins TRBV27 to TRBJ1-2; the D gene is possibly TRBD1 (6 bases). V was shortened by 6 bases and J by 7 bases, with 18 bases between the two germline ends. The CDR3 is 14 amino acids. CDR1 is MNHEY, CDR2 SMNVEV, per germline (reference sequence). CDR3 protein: CASSGTPGIGGYTF. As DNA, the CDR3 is TGTGCCAGCAGCGGGACACCCGGTATAGGTGGCTACACCTTC.

In nucleotides, the CDR3 is TGTGCCAGCAGTGTTGGGCGACTATCCTACGAGCAGTACTTC. As protein: CASSVGRLSYEQYF. The gene calls are TRBV6-1 and TRBJ2-7, with a weak D call TRBD2 (5 bases). Trimming stripped 4 bases from V and 1 base from J, with 11 bases between. The CDR3 loop spans 14 amino acids. The germline V gene encodes CDR1 MNHNS and CDR2 SASEGT.

CDR3 DNA: TGTGCCAGCAGCTTAGCTTTTATACCGGGACAGGGGGCGCGGAGCACTGAAGCTTTCTTT. It yields the protein CASSLAFIPGQGARSTEAFF. The chain combines TRBV7-2 with TRBJ1-1; TRBD1 agrees at 12 bases. From germline, CDR1 is SGHTA and CDR2 FQGNSA. The CDR3 runs to 20 residues. V lost 0 bases to trimming and J lost 4 bases; unmatched junction nucleotides: 15. The complete variable domain, with remaining parts taken from reference TRBV7-2 and TRBJ1-1, reads GAGVSQSPSNKVTEKGKDVELRCDPISGHTALYWYRQSLGQGLEFLIYFQGNSAPDKSGLPSDRFSAERTGGSVSTLTIQRTQQEDSAVYLCASSLAFIPGQGARSTEAFFGQGTRLTVV.

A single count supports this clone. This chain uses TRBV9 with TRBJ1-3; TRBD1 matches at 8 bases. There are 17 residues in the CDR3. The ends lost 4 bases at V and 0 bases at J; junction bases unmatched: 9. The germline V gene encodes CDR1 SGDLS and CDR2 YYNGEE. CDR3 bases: TGTGCCAGCAGCCTAGGGACAGGCAGAGTCTCTGGAAACACCATATATTTT. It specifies CASSLGTGRVSGNTIYF.

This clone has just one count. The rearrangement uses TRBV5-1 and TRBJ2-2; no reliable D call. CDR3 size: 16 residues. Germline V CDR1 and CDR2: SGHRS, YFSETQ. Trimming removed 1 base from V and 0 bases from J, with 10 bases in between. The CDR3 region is CASSLIGRPNTGELFF. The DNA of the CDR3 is TGCGCCAGCAGCTTGATTGGGCGCCCGAACACCGGGGAGCTGTTTTTT.

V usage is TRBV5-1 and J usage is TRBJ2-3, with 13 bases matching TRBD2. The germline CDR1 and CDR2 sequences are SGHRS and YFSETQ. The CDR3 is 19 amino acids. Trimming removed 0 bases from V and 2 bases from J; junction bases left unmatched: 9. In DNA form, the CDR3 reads TGCGCCAGCAGCTTGGGAGGACTAGCGGGAGAATTATCCACAGATACGCAGTATTTT. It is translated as CASSLGGLAGELSTDTQYF.

The CDR3 coding sequence is TGTGCCAGCTCACCCGGACAGACCTCTTATAGCTCTGAAGCTTTCTTT. Its translation: CASSPGQTSYSSEAFF. The V call is TRBV18, the J call TRBJ1-1; D perhaps matches TRBD1 (6 bases). CDR3 length: 16 residues. The V end lost 3 bases, the J end lost 6 bases, and 20 bases lay between the germline ends. The germline gives CDR1 KGHSH, CDR2 LQKENI.

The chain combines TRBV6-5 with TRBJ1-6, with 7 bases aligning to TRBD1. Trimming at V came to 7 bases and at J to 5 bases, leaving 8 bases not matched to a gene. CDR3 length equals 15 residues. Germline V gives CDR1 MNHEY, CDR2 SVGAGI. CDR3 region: CASKQTGTDNSPLHF. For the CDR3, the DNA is TGTGCCAGCAAGCAGACAGGGACAGATAATTCACCCCTCCACTTT.

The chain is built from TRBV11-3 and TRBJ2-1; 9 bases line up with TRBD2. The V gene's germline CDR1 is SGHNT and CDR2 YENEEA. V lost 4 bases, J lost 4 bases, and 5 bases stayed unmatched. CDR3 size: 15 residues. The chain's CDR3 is CASSWGLAAYNEQFF. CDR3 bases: TGTGCCAGCAGCTGGGGACTAGCCGCGTACAATGAGCAGTTCTTC.

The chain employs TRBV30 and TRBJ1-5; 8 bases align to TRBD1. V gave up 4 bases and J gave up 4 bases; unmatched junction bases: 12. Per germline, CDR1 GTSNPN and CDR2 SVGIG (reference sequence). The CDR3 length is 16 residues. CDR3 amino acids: CAWNPGQGAFNQPQHF. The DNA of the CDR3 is TGTGCCTGGAACCCCGGACAGGGAGCGTTTAATCAGCCCCAGCATTTT.

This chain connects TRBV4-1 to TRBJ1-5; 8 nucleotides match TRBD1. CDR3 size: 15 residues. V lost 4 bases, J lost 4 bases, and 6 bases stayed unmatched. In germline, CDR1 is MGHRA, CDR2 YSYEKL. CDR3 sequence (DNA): TGCGCCAGCAGCCCCCAGGGGGCAGGGAATCAGCCCCAGCATTTT. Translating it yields CASSPQGAGNQPQHF.

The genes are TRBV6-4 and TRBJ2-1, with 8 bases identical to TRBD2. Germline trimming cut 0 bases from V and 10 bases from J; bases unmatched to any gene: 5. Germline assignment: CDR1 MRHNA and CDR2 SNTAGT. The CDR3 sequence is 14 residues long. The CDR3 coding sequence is TGTGCCAGCAGTGACTCTGCGGGAGGCGGGGAGCAGTTCTTC. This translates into CASSDSAGGGEQFF.

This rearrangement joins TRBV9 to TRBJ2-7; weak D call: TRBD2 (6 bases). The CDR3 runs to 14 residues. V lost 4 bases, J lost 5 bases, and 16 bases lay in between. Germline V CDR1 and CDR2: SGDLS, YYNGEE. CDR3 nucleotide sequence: TGTGCCAGCAGCCGGGGAGGTTCTGTGGACGAGCAGTACTTC. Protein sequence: CASSRGGSVDEQYF.

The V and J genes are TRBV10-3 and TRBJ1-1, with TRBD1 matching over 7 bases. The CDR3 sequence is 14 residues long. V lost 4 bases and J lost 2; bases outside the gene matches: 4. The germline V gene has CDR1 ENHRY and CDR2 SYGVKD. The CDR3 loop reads CAISVGGGNTEAFF. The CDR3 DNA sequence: TGTGCCATCAGTGTAGGAGGGGGCAACACTGAAGCTTTCTTT.